This T cell receptor beta chain derives from a study of shared clonotypes between healthy human individuals. Trimming took 5 bases from V and 6 from J, leaving 19 bases between them. CDR1 is MDHEN, CDR2 SYDVKM, per germline. The CDR3 is 15 amino acids. This clone was picked up one time. Sequenced by immunoSEQ multiplex PCR; TCRdb stores in-frame clones only, minus some. Of roughly 480,000 clones detected, around three quarters appear once; the ten largest clones hold roughly 12%. This chain links TRBV28 with TRBJ2-5, with a possible D match to TRBD2 (6 bases). The TCR sequence derives from a woman in her 40s in good health. Some clones in this sample may be carry-over from other donors' samples. Sequenced input: PBMCs. The chain's CDR3 is CASSTPEGIRKTQYF. The CDR3 region has the DNA TGTGCCAGCAGTACCCCGGAGGGTATAAGGAAGACCCAGTACTTC. The full variable domain, rest sourced from reference TRBV28 and TRBJ2-5, is DVKVTQSSRYLVKRTGEKVFLECVQDMDHENMFWYRQDPGLGLRLIYFSYDVKMKEKGDIPEGYSVSREKKERFSLILESASTNQTSMYLCASSTPEGIRKTQYFGPGTRLLVL.